These 28 T cell receptor beta chains were sequenced from one sample in a study of CXCR3-negative and CXCR3-positive naive CD8 T cells. The libraries of TRB cDNA were prepared using 5' RACE with UMI labels. Following a re-call of the 5' RACE reads, TCRdb has one entry per CDR3 protein and lacks DNA. Seen in this sample are roughly 100,000 distinct CDR3 sequences; the ten most common clones hold 1.1%. Sequencing was carried out using naive CXCR3- CD8+ T cells from blood. The subset: CD45RO-CCR7+CD27+CD95- naive CD8+ T cells lacking CXCR3 (TNR3-). Receptors originate from a human donor in good health. Some clones in this sample may be carry-over from other donors' samples.

V gene TRBV7-6 combines with J gene TRBJ2-5; TCRdb calls TRBD2, which cannot be checked without DNA. The germline gives CDR1 SGHVS, CDR2 FNYEAQ. The CDR3 is made up of 15 amino acids. The CDR3 sequence is CASSSRLAGQETQYF.

This rearrangement joins TRBV29-1 to TRBJ2-2; TCRdb picks TRBD1, but there is no DNA to check that call. The CDR3 length is 14 residues. Per the germline V gene, CDR1 is SQVTM and CDR2 is ANQGSEA. CDR3 amino acids: CSVEQGAGTGELFF.

The chain uses TRBV29-1 and TRBJ1-1. Germline CDR1 SQVTM, CDR2 ANQGSEA. The CDR3 contains 12 residues. CDR3 amino acids: CSVSSGGTEAFF.

This clonotype is identified as medium-sized from frequency. The V call is TRBV29-1, the J call TRBJ2-5. Germline V gene lookup returns CDR1 SQVTM and CDR2 ANQGSEA. This CDR3 is 11 amino acids long. The CDR3: CSVEEGETQYF.

The chain has TRBV7-9 and TRBJ1-3. Germline CDR1 SEHNR, CDR2 FQNEAQ (reference sequence). The CDR3 contains 15 residues. CDR3 in amino acids: CASRSTGSSGNTIYF.

The chain uses TRBV15 and TRBJ2-7; as DNA is missing, the TRBD1 call by TCRdb cannot be tested. This CDR3 is 14 amino acids long. CDR1 and CDR2 (germline): LNHNV, YYDKDF (reference sequence). CDR3 sequence: CATSSFGTVYEQYF.

V usage is TRBV29-1 and J usage is TRBJ2-7; TCRdb designates TRBD2, a call that cannot be tested without DNA. Germline assignment: CDR1 SQVTM and CDR2 ANQGSEA. The CDR3 length is 13 residues. CDR3 protein: CSVESSLSYEQYF.

The chain uses TRBV27 and TRBJ2-7; the D gene TCRdb calls, TRBD2, cannot be checked with no DNA. The CDR3 covers 14 residues. CDR1 is MNHEY and CDR2 is SMNVEV in the germline V gene (reference sequence). CDR3 loop: CASINSGAPYEQYF.

The rearrangement links TRBV7-8 to TRBJ2-1; the TCRdb D gene call, TRBD1, has no DNA to confirm it. The CDR3 contains 16 residues. Germline V CDR1 and CDR2: SGHVS, FQNEAQ. CDR3 region: CASSASGGSSYNEQFF.

The rearrangement links TRBV6-2 or TRBV6-3 to TRBJ2-7; TCRdb picks TRBD2, but there is no DNA to check that call. Germline values: CDR1 MNHEY, CDR2 SVGEGT. This CDR3 is built from 13 residues. CDR3 sequence: CASSYGEKYEQYF.

V is TRBV6-5 and J is TRBJ2-7; TCRdb outputs TRBD2, but without DNA this stays unchecked. This CDR3 has 14 residues. Germline CDR1 and CDR2: MNHEY and SVGAGI. CDR3 in amino acids: CASSYDPPPKEQYF.

The gene calls are TRBV7-3 and TRBJ2-1; TCRdb names TRBD1, which stays unverified in the absence of DNA. Germline loops: CDR1 SGHTA, CDR2 FQGTGA. The CDR3 spans 16 residues. This chain's CDR3 is CASSLTALSGTDEQFF.

The genes are TRBV29-1 and TRBJ1-1; TCRdb names TRBD1, which stays unverified in the absence of DNA. CDR1 is SQVTM and CDR2 is ANQGSEA in the germline V gene. The CDR3 consists of 14 residues. CDR3 amino acids: CSVESGETNTEAFF. The whole variable domain, filled in from reference TRBV29-1 and TRBJ1-1, reads SAVISQKPSRDICQRGTSLTIQCQVDSQVTMMFWYRQQPGQSLTLIATANQGSEATYESGFVIDKFPISRPNLTFSTLTVSNMSPEDSSIYLCSVESGETNTEAFFGQGTRLTVV.

The J gene is TRBJ2-3, the V gene TRBV20-1; TCRdb picks TRBD2, but there is no DNA to check that call. The CDR3 totals 16 residues. Germline lookup yields CDR1 DFQATT and CDR2 SNEGSKA (reference sequence). The CDR3 reads CSAAPLGASSTDTQYF.

The chain links TRBV5-1 to TRBJ2-5; the TRBD2 assignment by TCRdb is unverifiable without DNA. The germline V gene has CDR1 SGHRS and CDR2 YFSETQ. The CDR3 loop spans 15 amino acids. The CDR3: CASSLSGRYQETQYF.

V gene TRBV29-1 combines with J gene TRBJ2-1; TCRdb proposes TRBD1, but this gene call is untestable without DNA. Germline CDR1 is SQVTM and CDR2 is ANQGSEA. The CDR3 sequence is 16 residues long. The CDR3 sequence: CSVVGEWGLDHNEQFF.

The chain links TRBV6-6 to TRBJ1-2; there is no DNA to check the TCRdb D call of TRBD1. The CDR3 covers 13 residues. Germline CDR1 MNHNY, CDR2 SVGAGI (reference sequence). CDR3 region: CASSQGVPYGYTF.

The genes are TRBV28 and TRBJ2-3. Per the germline V gene, CDR1 is MDHEN and CDR2 is SYDVKM. The CDR3 contains 12 residues. Here the CDR3 reads CASSLRTDTQYF.

The J gene is TRBJ2-7, the V gene TRBV13. The CDR3 covers 14 residues. Germline loops: CDR1 PRHDT, CDR2 FYEKMQ (reference sequence). CDR3 loop: CASSLAHSSYEQYF.

This chain connects TRBV18 to TRBJ2-7; TCRdb picks TRBD1, but there is no DNA to check that call. CDR1 is KGHSH and CDR2 is LQKENI in the germline V gene. The CDR3 extends over 14 amino acids. The chain's CDR3 is CASSPGGAGYEQYF.

V is TRBV28 and J is TRBJ2-3; as DNA is missing, the TRBD2 call by TCRdb cannot be tested. This CDR3 has 14 amino acids. Germline CDR1 reads MDHEN; CDR2 reads SYDVKM. The CDR3 is CASGDFFSGDTQYF.

The J gene is TRBJ2-7, the V gene TRBV30. Germline values: CDR1 GTSNPN, CDR2 SVGIG (reference sequence). This CDR3 spans 13 amino acids. The CDR3 here is CAWSRLPSYEQYF.

The rearrangement joins TRBV29-1 to TRBJ2-2; the TCRdb D gene call, TRBD1, has no DNA to confirm it. This CDR3 spans 11 amino acids. Germline loops: CDR1 SQVTM, CDR2 ANQGSEA. The CDR3 spells CSVSGVGELFF.

The chain combines TRBV7-2 with TRBJ2-7; without DNA, the TCRdb call of TRBD1 cannot be checked. Germline V gene lookup returns CDR1 SGHTA and CDR2 FQGNSA. The CDR3 is 14 amino acids. CDR3 residues: CASSFDSFSYEQYF.

J is TRBJ1-2 and V is TRBV28. The CDR3 spans 13 residues. Germline V CDR1 and CDR2: MDHEN, SYDVKM. CDR3 residues: CASSLTGPYGYTF.

The chain recombines TRBV13 with TRBJ2-1; TCRdb selects TRBD1, and the lack of DNA leaves this call unchecked. Germline CDR1 is PRHDT and CDR2 is FYEKMQ (reference sequence). CDR3 length: 15 amino acids. CDR3: CASSFLGAGYNEQFF.

The chain uses TRBV20-1 and TRBJ1-1. This CDR3 has 13 residues. Germline CDR1 is DFQATT and CDR2 is SNEGSKA (reference sequence). CDR3 loop: CSARGWAQWEAFF.

The gene calls are TRBV4-1 and TRBJ2-7; TCRdb's D call of TRBD2 is untestable without DNA. CDR3 length equals 15 residues. The V gene's germline CDR1 is MGHRA and CDR2 YSYEKL. The CDR3 here is CASSHRTSGAYEQYF.